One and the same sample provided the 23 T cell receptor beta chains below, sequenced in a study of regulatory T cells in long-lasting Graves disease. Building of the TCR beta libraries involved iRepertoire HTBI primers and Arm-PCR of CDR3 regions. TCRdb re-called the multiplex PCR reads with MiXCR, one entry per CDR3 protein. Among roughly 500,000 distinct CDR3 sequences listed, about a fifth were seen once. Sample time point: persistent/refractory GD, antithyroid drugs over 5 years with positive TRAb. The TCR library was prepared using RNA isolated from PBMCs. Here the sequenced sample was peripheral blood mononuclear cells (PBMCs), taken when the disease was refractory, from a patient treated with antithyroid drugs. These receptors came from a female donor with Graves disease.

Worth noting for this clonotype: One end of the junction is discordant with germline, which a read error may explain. This CDR3 reads CAGSSGLSYEQYF. Here the CDR3 DNA reads TGTGCCGGCAGCTCGGGCTTATCCTACGAGCAGTACTTC. The V and J genes are TRBV13 and TRBJ2-7; no clear D gene. Germline-derived CDR1 and CDR2 are PRHDT and FYEKMQ (reference sequence). CDR3 size: 13 residues.

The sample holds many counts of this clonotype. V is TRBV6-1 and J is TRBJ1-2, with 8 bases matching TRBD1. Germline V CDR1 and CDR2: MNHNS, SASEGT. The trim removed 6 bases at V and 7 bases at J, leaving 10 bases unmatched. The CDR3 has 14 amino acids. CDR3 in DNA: TGTGCCAGCAGGACAACCGGGACAGGAGGTGGCTACACCTTC. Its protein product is CASRTTGTGGGYTF.

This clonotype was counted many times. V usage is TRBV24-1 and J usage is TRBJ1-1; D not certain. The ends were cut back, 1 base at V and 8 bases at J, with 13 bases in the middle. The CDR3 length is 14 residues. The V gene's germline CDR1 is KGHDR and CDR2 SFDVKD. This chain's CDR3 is CATSDFGSLTEAFF. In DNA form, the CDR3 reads TGTGCCACCAGTGATTTCGGCAGTTTAACGGAAGCTTTCTTT.

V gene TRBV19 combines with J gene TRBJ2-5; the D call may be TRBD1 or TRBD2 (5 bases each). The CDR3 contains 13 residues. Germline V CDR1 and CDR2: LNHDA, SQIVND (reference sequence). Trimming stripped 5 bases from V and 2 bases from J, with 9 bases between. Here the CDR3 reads CASSWDGQETQYF. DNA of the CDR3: TGTGCCAGTAGTTGGGACGGGCAAGAGACCCAGTACTTC.

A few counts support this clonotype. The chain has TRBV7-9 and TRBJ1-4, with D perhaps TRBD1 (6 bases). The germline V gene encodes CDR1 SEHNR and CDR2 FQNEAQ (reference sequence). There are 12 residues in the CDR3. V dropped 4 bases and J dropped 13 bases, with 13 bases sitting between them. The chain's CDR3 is CASSSGQTPLFF. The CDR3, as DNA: TGTGCCAGCAGCTCCGGACAGACCCCACTGTTTTTT.

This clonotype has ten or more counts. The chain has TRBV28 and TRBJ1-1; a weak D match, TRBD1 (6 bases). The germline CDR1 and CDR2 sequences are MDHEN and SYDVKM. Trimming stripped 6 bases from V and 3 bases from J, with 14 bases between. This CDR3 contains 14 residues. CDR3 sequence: CASRNYRADTEAFF. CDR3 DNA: TGTGCCAGCAGGAATTACAGGGCTGACACTGAAGCTTTCTTT.

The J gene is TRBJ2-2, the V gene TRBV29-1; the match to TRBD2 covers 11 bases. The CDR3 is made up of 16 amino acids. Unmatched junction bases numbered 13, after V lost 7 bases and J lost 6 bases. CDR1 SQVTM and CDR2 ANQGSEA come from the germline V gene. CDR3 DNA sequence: TGCAGCGCGACTAGCGGGGAGGGGGATAGGGCCGGGGAGCTGTTTTTT. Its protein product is CSATSGEGDRAGELFF.

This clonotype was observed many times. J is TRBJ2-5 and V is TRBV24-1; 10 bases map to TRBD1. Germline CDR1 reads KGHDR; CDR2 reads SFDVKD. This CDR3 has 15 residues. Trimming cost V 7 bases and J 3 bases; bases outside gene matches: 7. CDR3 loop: CATRPGQGKEETQYF. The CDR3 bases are TGTGCCACCAGGCCGGGACAGGGGAAGGAAGAGACCCAGTACTTC.

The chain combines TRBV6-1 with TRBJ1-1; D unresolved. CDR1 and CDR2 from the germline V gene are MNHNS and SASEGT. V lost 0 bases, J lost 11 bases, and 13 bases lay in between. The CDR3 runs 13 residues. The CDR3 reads CASSEALPPRAFF. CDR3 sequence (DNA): TGTGCCAGCAGTGAAGCGCTTCCCCCTCGGGCTTTCTTT.

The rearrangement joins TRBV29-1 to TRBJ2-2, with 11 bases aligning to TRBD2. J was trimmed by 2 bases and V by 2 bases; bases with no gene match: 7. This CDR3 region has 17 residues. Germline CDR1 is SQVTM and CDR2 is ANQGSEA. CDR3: CSVEWASGGPNTGELFF. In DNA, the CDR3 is TGCAGCGTTGAATGGGCTAGCGGGGGGCCTAACACCGGGGAGCTGTTTTTT.

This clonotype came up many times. The CDR3 DNA reads TGTGCCAGTAGTAAGCCTAGCGGGGAGGCGACTGAGACCCAGTACTTC. As protein: CASSKPSGEATETQYF. V usage is TRBV19 and J usage is TRBJ2-5, with 9 bases matching TRBD2. Germline V lookup: CDR1 LNHDA, CDR2 SQIVND (reference sequence). The CDR3 loop spans 16 amino acids. J was trimmed by 5 bases and V by 4 bases; bases with no gene match: 11. Full variable domain (remainder filled in from reference TRBV19 and TRBJ2-5): DGGITQSPKYLFRKEGQNVTLSCEQNLNHDAMYWYRQDPGQGLRLIYYSQIVNDFQKGDIAEGYSVSREKKESFPLTVTSAQKNPTAFYLCASSKPSGEATETQYFGPGTRLLVL.

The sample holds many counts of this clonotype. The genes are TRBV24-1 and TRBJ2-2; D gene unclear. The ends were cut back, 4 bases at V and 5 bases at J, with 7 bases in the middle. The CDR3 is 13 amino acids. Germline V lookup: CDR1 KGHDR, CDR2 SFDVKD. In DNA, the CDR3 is TGTGCCACCAGTGAAGTTCCGACCGGGGAGCTGTTTTTT. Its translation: CATSEVPTGELFF.

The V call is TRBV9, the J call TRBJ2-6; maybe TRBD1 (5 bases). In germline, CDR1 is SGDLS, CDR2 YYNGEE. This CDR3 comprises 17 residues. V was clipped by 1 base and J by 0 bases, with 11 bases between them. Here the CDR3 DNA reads TGTGCCAGCAGCGTAAGCCAGGGTGGCTCTGGGGCCAACGTCCTGACTTTC. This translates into CASSVSQGGSGANVLTF. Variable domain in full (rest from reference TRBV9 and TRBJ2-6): DSGVTQTPKHLITATGQRVTLRCSPRSGDLSVYWYQQSLDQGLQFLIQYYNGEERAKGNILERFSAQQFPDLHSELNLSSLELGDSALYFCASSVSQGGSGANVLTFGAGSRLTVL.

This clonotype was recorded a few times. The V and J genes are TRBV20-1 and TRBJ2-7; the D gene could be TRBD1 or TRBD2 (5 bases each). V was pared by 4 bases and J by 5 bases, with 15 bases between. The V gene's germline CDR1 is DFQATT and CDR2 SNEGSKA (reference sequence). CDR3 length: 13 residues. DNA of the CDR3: TGCAGTGCTACAGGGAGTGAAGTAGACGAGCAGTACTTC. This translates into CSATGSEVDEQYF.

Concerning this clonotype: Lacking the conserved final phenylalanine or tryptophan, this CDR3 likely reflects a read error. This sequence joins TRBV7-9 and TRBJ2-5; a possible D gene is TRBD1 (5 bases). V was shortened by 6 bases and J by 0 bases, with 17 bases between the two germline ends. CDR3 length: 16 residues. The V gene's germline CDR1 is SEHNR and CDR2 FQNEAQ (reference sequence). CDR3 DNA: TGTGCCAGCAGTCTTTTCAGGGCTCCGGACCAAGAGACCCAGTACTCC. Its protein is CASSLFRAPDQETQYS.

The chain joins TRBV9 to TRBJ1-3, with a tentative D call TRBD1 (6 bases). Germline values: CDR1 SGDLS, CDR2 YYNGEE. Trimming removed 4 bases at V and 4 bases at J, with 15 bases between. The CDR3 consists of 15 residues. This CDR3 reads CASSPLTGQGNTIYF. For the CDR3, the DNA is TGTGCCAGCAGCCCTCTAACAGGGCAAGGAAACACCATATATTTT.

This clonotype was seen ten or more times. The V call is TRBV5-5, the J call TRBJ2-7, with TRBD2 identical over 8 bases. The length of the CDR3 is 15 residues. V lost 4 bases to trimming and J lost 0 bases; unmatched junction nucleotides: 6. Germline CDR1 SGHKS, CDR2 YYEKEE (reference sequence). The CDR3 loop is CASSIAGTSSYEQYF. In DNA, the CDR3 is TGTGCCAGCAGCATAGCGGGGACAAGCTCCTACGAGCAGTACTTC.

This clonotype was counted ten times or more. The CDR3 DNA is TGTGCCAGCAGTTTAGAGGGCGAAGAAAAACTGTTTTTT. This gives the protein CASSLEGEEKLFF. The chain links TRBV12-3 or TRBV12-4 to TRBJ1-4; D gene ambiguous. Trimming took 1 base from V and 8 from J, leaving 8 bases between them. The CDR3 is 13 residues long.

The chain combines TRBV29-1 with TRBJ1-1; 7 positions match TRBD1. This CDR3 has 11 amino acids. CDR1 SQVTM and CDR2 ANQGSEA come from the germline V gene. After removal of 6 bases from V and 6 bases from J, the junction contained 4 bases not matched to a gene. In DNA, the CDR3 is TGCAGCGTGTTCAGGGGGGCTGAAGCTTTCTTT. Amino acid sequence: CSVFRGAEAFF. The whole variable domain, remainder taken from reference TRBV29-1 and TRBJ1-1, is SAVISQKPSRDICQRGTSLTIQCQVDSQVTMMFWYRQQPGQSLTLIATANQGSEATYESGFVIDKFPISRPNLTFSTLTVSNMSPEDSSIYLCSVFRGAEAFFGQGTRLTVV.

CDR3 nucleotides: TGTGCCAGCAGCCAAGCCAGTCGGAACAATGAGCAGTTCTTC. Residues: CASSQASRNNEQFF. J is TRBJ2-1 and V is TRBV14; D remains unclear. The germline V gene encodes CDR1 SGHDN and CDR2 FVKESK. With 1 base removed from V and 5 bases from J, the gap between germline ends came to 9 bases. CDR3 length equals 14 residues.

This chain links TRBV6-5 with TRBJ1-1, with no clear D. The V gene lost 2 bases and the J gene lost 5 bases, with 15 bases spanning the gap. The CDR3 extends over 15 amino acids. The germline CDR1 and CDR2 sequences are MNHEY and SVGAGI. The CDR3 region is CASSYRTLAGTEAFF. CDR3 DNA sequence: TGTGCCAGCAGTTACCGCACACTGGCGGGAACTGAAGCTTTCTTT.

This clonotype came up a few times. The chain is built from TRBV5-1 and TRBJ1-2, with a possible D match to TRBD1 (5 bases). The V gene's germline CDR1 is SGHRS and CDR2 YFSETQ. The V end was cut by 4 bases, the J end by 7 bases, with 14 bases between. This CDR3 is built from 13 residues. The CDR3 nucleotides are TGCGCCAGCAGCGAGGACACGACTGGTGGCTACACCTTC. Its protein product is CASSEDTTGGYTF. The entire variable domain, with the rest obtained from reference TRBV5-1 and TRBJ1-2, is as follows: KAGVTQTPRYLIKTRGQQVTLSCSPISGHRSVSWYQQTPGQGLQFLFEYFSETQRNKGNFPGRFSGRQFSNSRSEMNVSTLELGDSALYLCASSEDTTGGYTFGSGTRLTVV.

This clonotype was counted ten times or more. CDR3 DNA: TGTGCCACCAGTGATTTGACAGTGGGAGGAGAGACCCAGTACTTC. Protein product: CATSDLTVGGETQYF. The V call is TRBV24-1, the J call TRBJ2-5; the D gene is possibly TRBD2 (6 bases). Trimming took 0 bases from V and 4 from J, leaving 11 bases between them. CDR1 is KGHDR, CDR2 SFDVKD, per germline. The CDR3 length is 15 residues.